The sequence of this TCR beta chain was determined in a study of cytomegalovirus exposure and HLA in healthy donors. Study-level findings and limits: In vitro work confirmed that a few CMV-associated chains recognize CMV antigens.

This clone occurred once. The antigen is unknown. Germline V gene sequence: CDR1 SGHVS, CDR2 FQNEAQ. The CDR3 extends over 12 amino acids. Trimming stripped 3 bases from V and 6 bases from J, with 8 bases between. Only in-frame clones appear in the TCRdb table, and some are missing; sequencing was by immunoSEQ multiplex PCR. The sample holds 150,000 to 200,000 clones; roughly nine tenths are singletons and the top ten take roughly 3%. This receptor was taken from a man younger than 30 in good health and CMV-seropositive. The chain combines TRBV7-8 with TRBJ1-2; D call uncertain. Specimen: PBMCs. The CDR3 region is CASSFRGDGYTF. The CDR3 bases are TGTGCCAGCAGCTTTAGAGGAGATGGCTACACCTTC.